This TCR beta chain was observed in a study of intratumoral heterogeneity in liver cancer. This CDR3 region has 11 residues. Germline assignment: CDR1 DFQATT and CDR2 SNEGSKA (reference sequence). The V end lost 7 bases, the J end lost 5 bases, and 11 bases lay between the germline ends. Measured with immunoSEQ multiplex PCR; TCRdb has only the in-frame clones, and not every one. The sample lists about 20,000 clones; roughly 73% were seen once. This clonotype was sampled from an older woman with hepatocellular carcinoma. The specimen was tumor-adjacent normal tissue, collected before any cancer treatment. The chain carries TRBV20-1 and TRBJ1-1; no reliable D call. CDR3 sequence: CSGRVRTEAFF. The CDR3 DNA reads as TGCAGTGGTAGGGTAAGGACTGAAGCTTTCTTT.